The 5 T cell receptor beta chains below all came from one sample that was sequenced in a study of breast tumors, draining lymph nodes, adjacent tissues. Each CDR3 protein is one row after TCRdb ran MiXCR on the multiplex PCR reads. In the table there are 270,000 or so distinct CDR3 sequences, under 35% of which are singletons. Breast cancer patients provided tissue from their axillary draining lymph nodes. The sample was axillary lymph node tissue. The receptor source for this set is a female donor with breast cancer. Some clones in this sample may be carry-over from other donors' samples.

The chain joins TRBV19 to TRBJ1-3, with D possibly matching TRBD1 (5 bases). Trimming took 3 bases from V and 0 from J, leaving 9 bases between them. Germline loops: CDR1 LNHDA, CDR2 SQIVND (reference sequence). The CDR3 has 15 amino acids. CDR3 region: CASSMGGNSGNTIYF. CDR3 in DNA: TGTGCCAGTAGTATGGGGGGAAACTCTGGAAACACCATATATTTT.

This clonotype occurred many times. The rearrangement links TRBV7-6 to TRBJ1-3; no definite D call. The length of the CDR3 is 14 residues. Trimming took 6 bases from V and 0 from J, leaving 9 bases between them. Germline CDR1 is SGHVS and CDR2 is FNYEAQ. Written as DNA, the CDR3 is TGTGCCAGCAGTTCGGCCCTCTCTGGAAACACCATATATTTT. It specifies CASSSALSGNTIYF.

This clonotype occurred many times. This rearrangement joins TRBV7-2 to TRBJ2-7; the D gene is possibly TRBD2 (6 bases). The CDR3 runs to 15 residues. The ends were cut back, 5 bases at V and 3 bases at J, with 17 bases in the middle. In germline, CDR1 is SGHTA, CDR2 FQGNSA. In DNA, the CDR3 is TGTGCCAGCAGCCCTCGGGGGACCCTGGGCTACGAGCAGTACTTC. Amino acid sequence: CASSPRGTLGYEQYF.

This clonotype occurred a few times. At one end, the junction sequence differs from germline, possibly due to a read error. The J gene is TRBJ2-7, the V gene TRBV6-6; a possible D gene is TRBD2 (5 bases). The CDR3 is 12 residues long. The V gene's germline CDR1 is MNHNY and CDR2 SVGAGI (reference sequence). CDR3 region: CASSHSRAEQYF. The CDR3 nucleotides are TGTGCCAGCAGTCACTCGCGGGCCGAGCAGTACTTC.

The chain couples TRBV29-1 to TRBJ2-6; D not resolved. The CDR3 has 11 residues. Germline V gives CDR1 SQVTM, CDR2 ANQGSEA. Deletions cut 6 bases from V and 12 bases from J, with 12 bases between. The CDR3 sequence is CSVLDLGVLTF. The CDR3 bases are TGCAGCGTGCTCGACCTTGGCGTCCTGACTTTC.